This passage covers 15 T cell receptor beta chains from one sample sequenced in a study of cytomegalovirus exposure and HLA in healthy donors. PCR used 60 Vbeta primers and 13 Jbeta primers. Measured with immunoSEQ multiplex PCR; TCRdb has only the in-frame clones, and not every one. The sample contains 100,000 to 150,000 clones, over 70% of which appear only once. Input material: PBMCs. The receptors derive from a woman aged 40 to 50 in good health and CMV-seronegative.

The chain is built from TRBV7-2 and TRBJ2-7, with D tentatively TRBD2 (5 bases). V dropped 3 bases and J dropped 5 bases, with 14 bases sitting between them. CDR1 and CDR2 from the germline V gene are SGHTA and FQGNSA. The CDR3 runs to 14 residues. CDR3 loop: CASSLSGSHDEQYF. CDR3 sequence (DNA): TGTGCCAGCAGCTTGTCGGGGAGTCACGACGAGCAGTACTTC.

The J gene is TRBJ2-5, the V gene TRBV19; D may be TRBD2 (6 bases). The V end lost 3 bases, the J end lost 0 bases, and 11 bases lay between the germline ends. Germline lookup yields CDR1 LNHDA and CDR2 SQIVND (reference sequence). The CDR3 totals 15 residues. DNA of the CDR3: TGTGCCAGTAGTATCGGTACTAGCCACCAAGAGACCCAGTACTTC. It is translated as CASSIGTSHQETQYF.

This clone was seen more than once but under ten times. V usage is TRBV6-5 and J usage is TRBJ1-4; tentatively, D is TRBD1 (6 bases). The CDR3 is 15 amino acids. V was trimmed by 3 bases and J by 5 bases, leaving 13 bases between them. Germline V lookup: CDR1 MNHEY, CDR2 SVGAGI. CDR3 coding DNA: TGTGCCAGCAGTTATCAGGACAGCCTGAATGAAAAACTGTTTTTT. As protein: CASSYQDSLNEKLFF.

Only a few counts were recorded for this clone. This chain links TRBV6-5 with TRBJ1-2; D uncertain. The CDR3 runs to 14 residues. Trimming left V 5 bases short and J 4 bases short, with 14 bases between. CDR1 and CDR2 from the germline V gene are MNHEY and SVGAGI. The CDR3 reads CASSERGNFYGYTF. The CDR3, as DNA: TGTGCCAGCAGTGAACGGGGAAACTTCTATGGCTACACCTTC.

The V and J genes are TRBV27 and TRBJ2-7; TRBD1 aligns across 8 bases. J was trimmed by 3 bases and V by 4 bases; bases with no gene match: 11. The CDR3 runs to 16 residues. Germline lookup yields CDR1 MNHEY and CDR2 SMNVEV (reference sequence). The CDR3, as DNA: TGTGCCAGCAGTTGGTCCGGGACAGGTCTTTACTACGAGCAGTACTTC. Protein sequence: CASSWSGTGLYYEQYF.

In its sample, this clone was seen a few times. The chain couples TRBV4-2 to TRBJ2-5, with 15 bases that match TRBD2. In germline, CDR1 is LGHNA, CDR2 YNFKEQ. The CDR3 extends over 18 amino acids. Trimming at V came to 1 base and at J to 2 bases, leaving 5 bases not matched to a gene. The CDR3 is CASSQGTSGGVLQETQYF. CDR3 sequence (DNA): TGTGCCAGCAGCCAAGGGACTAGCGGGGGGGTATTACAAGAGACCCAGTACTTC.

The chain has TRBV30 and TRBJ1-2; D perhaps matches TRBD1 (6 bases). The CDR3 runs 11 residues. Germline-derived CDR1 and CDR2 are GTSNPN and SVGIG (reference sequence). V was clipped by 5 bases and J by 8 bases, with 12 bases between them. The DNA for the CDR3 is TGTGCCTGGGGGGGGGCTGCAGGCTACACCTTC. It specifies CAWGGAAGYTF.

V gene TRBV19 combines with J gene TRBJ1-2, with TRBD1 identical over 9 bases. V was clipped by 6 bases and J by 1 base; unmatched bases: 9. CDR1 LNHDA and CDR2 SQIVND come from the germline V gene (reference sequence). This CDR3 region has 16 residues. CDR3 protein: CASRDKGQGLNYGYTF. In DNA form, the CDR3 reads TGTGCCAGTAGAGATAAGGGACAGGGTCTTAACTATGGCTACACCTTC. The complete variable domain, with remaining parts taken from reference TRBV19 and TRBJ1-2, reads DGGITQSPKYLFRKEGQNVTLSCEQNLNHDAMYWYRQDPGQGLRLIYYSQIVNDFQKGDIAEGYSVSREKKESFPLTVTSAQKNPTAFYLCASRDKGQGLNYGYTFGSGTRLTVV.

V is TRBV6-1 and J is TRBJ2-5, with 7 nucleotides matching TRBD2. This CDR3 contains 13 residues. Looked up from germline, CDR1 is MNHNS and CDR2 is SASEGT. V was pared by 6 bases and J by 9 bases, with 10 bases of the junction left unmatched. The CDR3 loop reads CASSRMGGRPQYF. The CDR3 bases are TGTGCCAGCAGCCGGATGGGGGGGAGGCCCCAGTACTTC.

In nucleotides, the CDR3 is TGCGCCAGCAGCCCCGGCGAGGTAAATGAAAAACTGTTTTTT. Encoded protein: CASSPGEVNEKLFF. The chain joins TRBV5-1 to TRBJ1-4, with D unresolved. Trimming removed 4 bases from V and 5 bases from J, with 12 bases in between. CDR1 and CDR2 from the germline V gene are SGHRS and YFSETQ. There are 14 residues in the CDR3.

This clone was observed once. The V and J genes are TRBV10-3 and TRBJ2-7, with 11 bases identical to TRBD2. This CDR3 is 15 amino acids long. Germline CDR1 reads ENHRY; CDR2 reads SYGVKD. V shed 7 bases and J 5 bases; nucleotides not matched to a gene: 10. The CDR3 nucleotides read TGTGCCATCACCGAATCTAGCGGGAGGTCCCACGAGCAGTACTTC. It is translated as CAITESSGRSHEQYF.

The rearrangement links TRBV25-1 to TRBJ2-5; D call uncertain. The CDR3 covers 13 residues. The V end was cut by 1 base, the J end by 2 bases, with 5 bases between. Germline CDR1 reads MGHDK; CDR2 reads SYGVNS. CDR3 region: CASSEFPQETQYF. For the CDR3, the DNA is TGTGCCAGCAGTGAATTCCCGCAAGAGACCCAGTACTTC.

The chain joins TRBV6-1 to TRBJ1-1, with D tentatively TRBD1 (6 bases). Germline V gene data show CDR1 as MNHNS and CDR2 as SASEGT. V lost 5 bases, J lost 2 bases, and 9 bases lay in between. This CDR3 is built from 13 residues. The CDR3 nucleotides are TGTGCCAGCAGTTTGGACAGCAACACTGAAGCTTTCTTT. Amino acids: CASSLDSNTEAFF.

The rearrangement uses TRBV4-1 and TRBJ2-2; D is perhaps TRBD2 (5 bases). V dropped 4 bases and J dropped 0 bases, with 9 bases sitting between them. This CDR3 region has 15 residues. CDR1 MGHRA and CDR2 YSYEKL come from the germline V gene. This chain's CDR3 is CASSLSGTNTGELFF. Written as DNA, the CDR3 is TGCGCCAGCAGCCTCTCCGGGACGAACACCGGGGAGCTGTTTTTT.

The sample holds a few counts of this clone. The rearrangement uses TRBV5-6 and TRBJ1-2; D is uncertain. The germline V gene has CDR1 SGHDT and CDR2 YYEEEE. The CDR3 has 14 residues. Trimming cost V 4 bases and J 8 bases, with 18 bases left between them. The CDR3 sequence: CASSLGWVLGGYTF. Here the CDR3 DNA reads TGTGCCAGCAGCCTAGGTTGGGTATTAGGCGGCTACACCTTC.